This T cell receptor gamma chain was recorded in a study of gamma-delta T cells after stem cell transplantation (dated by TCRdb to the mid-2010s). With respect to this clone: Its specific antigen is unknown. A read error likely explains this, since a far larger clone differs by one base.

The CDR3 has 14 amino acids, counting the end cysteine and phenylalanine. Of all the DNA, just the CDR3 is kept, 42 bases in frame from base 1. CDR1 and CDR2 (VTNTFY, YDVSTARD) derive from the germline V gene (reference sequence). Receptors were amplified or captured by RT-PCR. The instrument was an Illumina MiSeq. Clonotypes were called again by TCRdb from the public reads via CATT, and duplicate nucleotide sequences were then merged into one entry. Here the sample has approximately 150 gamma-chain clones; around 25% occur a single time. Around 66% of the sample rests with the top ten. This clonotype originated in a human donor. It is not recorded whose cells these are; they may come from a transplant donor. Sample: gamma-delta T cells. The chain was built from TRGV3 and TRGJP2. TCRdb supplies no J gene; here it was assigned by aligning the nucleotide sequence to germline. The CDR3 corresponds to CATWDRWSDWVKTF. The DNA sequence follows: TGTGCCACCTGGGACAGGTGGAGTGATTGGGTCAAGACGTTT.